The 23 T cell receptor beta chains listed next were all sequenced from one sample in a study of blood T cell repertoires in COVID-19. Sequencing was performed with immunoSEQ multiplex PCR; in TCRdb, only in-frame clones are kept and a portion is missing. There are approximately 180,000 clones in the sample; about 88% occur only once, and around 2.3% lies in the top ten. The specimen was PBMCs or T cells enriched from blood (not recorded which). The receptors were gathered from a woman between 40 and 55 years old with acute COVID-19.

The V gene is TRBV1, the J gene TRBJ1-1. TRBV1 is a pseudogene segment. The CDR3 loop spans 14 amino acids. The DNA for the CDR3 is TGCACCAGCAGCCATGAGAGAAAGAACACTGAAGCTTTCTTT. Translated: CTSSHERKNTEAFF.

The gene calls are TRBV12-3 or TRBV12-4 and TRBJ1-6; TRBD1 agrees at 7 bases. Germline trimming cut 6 bases from V and 7 bases from J; bases unmatched to any gene: 3. The CDR3 extends over 13 amino acids. CDR3 region: CASSSGGNSPLHF. The DNA for the CDR3 is TGTGCCAGCAGCTCAGGGGGGAATTCACCCCTCCACTTT.

The chain's CDR3 is CASSEYRSGNPETQYF. The CDR3, as DNA: TGTGCCAGCAGTGAATATCGGAGCGGGAACCCCGAGACCCAGTACTTC. V is TRBV25-1 and J is TRBJ2-5; 7 bases line up with TRBD2. This CDR3 spans 16 amino acids. The trim removed 0 bases at V and 5 bases at J, leaving 9 bases unmatched. The germline V gene has CDR1 MGHDK and CDR2 SYGVNS.

A single count supports this clone. The V and J genes are TRBV28 and TRBJ1-1, with a weak D call TRBD1 (6 bases). Between the trimmed V and J ends, which lost 5 bases and 4 bases, there was a span of 14 bases. Germline lookup yields CDR1 MDHEN and CDR2 SYDVKM. This CDR3 comprises 14 residues. The CDR3 DNA reads as TGTGCCAGCAGTCCTCAGGGGCGCGTCACTGAAGCTTTCTTT. It translates to CASSPQGRVTEAFF.

This clone was detected only once. The V call is TRBV5-1, the J call TRBJ2-2; 14 bases match TRBD2. The V gene end was trimmed by 5 bases and the J gene end by 0 bases; junction bases not matched to a gene: 3. This CDR3 is 17 amino acids long. Germline CDR1 is SGHRS and CDR2 is YFSETQ. CDR3 residues: CASRWGLAGANTGELFF. As DNA, the CDR3 is TGCGCCAGCAGATGGGGACTAGCGGGGGCGAACACCGGGGAGCTGTTTTTT.

V gene TRBV5-6 combines with J gene TRBJ1-5, with 8 bases that match TRBD1. V was clipped by 4 bases and J by 2 bases; unmatched bases: 11. The CDR3 contains 17 residues. Germline CDR1 SGHDT, CDR2 YYEEEE. The CDR3 loop reads CASSLTPGGRGNQPQHF. The CDR3, as DNA: TGTGCCAGCAGCCTGACACCAGGGGGCCGGGGCAATCAGCCCCAGCATTTT. Full variable domain (missing parts from reference TRBV5-6 and TRBJ1-5): DAGVTQSPTHLIKTRGQQVTLRCSPKSGHDTVSWYQQALGQGPQFIFQYYEEEERQRGNFPDRFSGHQFPNYSSELNVNALLLGDSALYLCASSLTPGGRGNQPQHFGDGTRLSIL.

The chain recombines TRBV27 with TRBJ2-7; D possibly corresponds to TRBD1 (6 bases). The CDR3 is 16 amino acids. Trimming left V 5 bases short and J 2 bases short, with 19 bases between. CDR1 and CDR2 from the germline V gene are MNHEY and SMNVEV (reference sequence). In DNA, the CDR3 is TGTGCCAGCAGTCCCCAGACAGGCCTACTAACCTACGAGCAGTACTTC. Amino acid sequence: CASSPQTGLLTYEQYF.

The J gene is TRBJ2-7, the V gene TRBV3-1 (or the pseudogene TRBV3-2), with unresolved D. The ends were cut back, 0 bases at V and 3 bases at J, with 3 bases in the middle. Germline-derived CDR1 and CDR2 are LGHDT and YNNKEL (reference sequence). The CDR3 totals 12 residues. CDR3 DNA: TGTGCCAGCAGCCAAGATTACTACGAGCAGTACTTC. Protein product: CASSQDYYEQYF.

This rearrangement joins TRBV10-3 to TRBJ2-7; D unresolved. There are 11 residues in the CDR3. The V and J ends lost 10 bases and 2 bases respectively, with 9 bases between them. Germline V gives CDR1 ENHRY, CDR2 SYGVKD. The CDR3 region is CATGSPYEQYF. The CDR3 DNA reads TGTGCCACCGGTAGTCCCTACGAGCAGTACTTC.

The chain is built from TRBV27 and TRBJ2-5; 8 bases are a match to TRBD2. Germline V CDR1 and CDR2: MNHEY, SMNVEV (reference sequence). The CDR3 is made up of 13 amino acids. V dropped 6 bases and J dropped 6; count of bases not matched to a gene: 6. CDR3 sequence reads: CASRSSGIKTQYF. DNA for the CDR3: TGTGCCAGCAGAAGTAGCGGGATCAAGACCCAGTACTTC.

The J gene is TRBJ2-2, the V gene TRBV7-8, with 8 bases that match TRBD1. Per the germline V gene, CDR1 is SGHVS and CDR2 is FQNEAQ. The length of the CDR3 is 16 residues. With V trimmed by 6 bases and J by 1 base, 7 bases remained unmatched. For the CDR3, the DNA is TGTGCCAGCAGTCAGCAGGGGGCCGGGAACACCGGGGAGCTGTTTTTT. Translated: CASSQQGAGNTGELFF.

This chain uses TRBV7-8 with TRBJ1-1; D gene ambiguous. The V gene lost 0 bases and the J gene lost 4 bases, with 12 bases spanning the gap. Germline V gene sequence: CDR1 SGHVS, CDR2 FQNEAQ. The length of the CDR3 is 15 residues. The CDR3, as DNA: TGTGCCAGCAGCTTAGCGGTTTCAGGAGGCACTGAAGCTTTCTTT. It yields the protein CASSLAVSGGTEAFF.

The J gene is TRBJ1-2, the V gene TRBV9; 11 bases agree with TRBD1. The ends lost 0 bases at V and 6 bases at J; junction bases unmatched: 7. The germline CDR1 and CDR2 sequences are SGDLS and YYNGEE. The CDR3 runs 16 residues. CDR3 loop: CASSVAPGQGVDGYTF. The CDR3 coding sequence is TGTGCCAGCAGCGTAGCTCCGGGACAGGGGGTCGATGGCTACACCTTC. Full variable domain (outside the CDR3, taken from reference TRBV9 and TRBJ1-2): DSGVTQTPKHLITATGQRVTLRCSPRSGDLSVYWYQQSLDQGLQFLIQYYNGEERAKGNILERFSAQQFPDLHSELNLSSLELGDSALYFCASSVAPGQGVDGYTFGSGTRLTVV.

V usage is TRBV3-1 (or the pseudogene TRBV3-2) and J usage is TRBJ2-7, with 8 nucleotides matching TRBD1. The germline CDR1 and CDR2 sequences are LGHDT and YNNKEL (reference sequence). With V trimmed by 3 bases and J by 2 bases, 9 bases remained unmatched. The CDR3 totals 16 residues. CDR3: CASSHGDRPSAYEQYF. The CDR3 DNA is TGTGCCAGCAGCCACGGGGACAGGCCTTCCGCCTACGAGCAGTACTTC.

The V gene is TRBV7-4, the J gene TRBJ2-7, with TRBD1 matching over 7 bases. This CDR3 spans 12 amino acids. Germline loops: CDR1 SGHVT, CDR2 SQSDAQ. V shed 6 bases and J 3 bases; nucleotides not matched to a gene: 2. The chain's CDR3 is CASSRQGYEQYF. The CDR3 coding sequence is TGTGCCAGCAGTCGACAGGGCTACGAGCAGTACTTC.

The chain links TRBV2 to TRBJ2-4; possibly TRBD1 for D (6 bases). The length of the CDR3 is 15 residues. Germline V gene data show CDR1 as SNHLY and CDR2 as FYNNEI. Trimming cost V 6 bases and J 7 bases, with 19 bases left between them. CDR3 nucleotides: TGTGCCAGCAGACCCGAGGGGGTGCAGGGGAACATTCAGTACTTC. As protein: CASRPEGVQGNIQYF.

V and J are TRBV12-5 and TRBJ1-4, with D unclear. With 2 bases removed from V and 12 bases from J, the gap between germline ends came to 13 bases. There are 13 residues in the CDR3. CDR1 and CDR2 from the germline V gene are LGHNT and FRNRAP. CDR3 DNA: TGTGCTAGTGGTTTGATTGTGAAGGGAGAACTGTTTTTT. Its protein product is CASGLIVKGELFF.

The V call is TRBV2, the J call TRBJ1-4, with TRBD1 matching over 9 bases. There are 14 residues in the CDR3. The germline CDR1 and CDR2 sequences are SNHLY and FYNNEI. Trimming at V came to 5 bases and at J to 10 bases, leaving 8 bases not matched to a gene. The CDR3 here is CASSTGDRVVKLFF. CDR3 sequence (DNA): TGTGCCAGCAGTACCGGGGACAGGGTTGTAAAACTGTTTTTT.

V is TRBV15 and J is TRBJ2-1, with 11 bases identical to TRBD2. Germline V gene lookup returns CDR1 LNHNV and CDR2 YYDKDF (reference sequence). This CDR3 has 17 residues. J gave up 9 bases and V 1 base, and 11 bases lay outside the gene matches. This CDR3 is CATSRGVAGGPKAEQFF. The CDR3 DNA is TGTGCCACCAGCAGAGGTGTAGCGGGGGGGCCCAAGGCTGAGCAGTTCTTC.

The CDR3 DNA reads as TGTGCCAGCAGCCTCAACGGAGGGGTAAAGCAGTTCTTC. Translating gives CASSLNGGVKQFF. The chain combines TRBV11-2 with TRBJ2-1; TRBD2 is a possible D gene (6 bases). The CDR3 sequence is 13 residues long. From germline, CDR1 is SGHAT and CDR2 FQNNGV. V was cut by 5 bases and J by 11 bases, with 16 bases left in between.

V usage is TRBV6-5 and J usage is TRBJ2-7; 10 nucleotides agree with TRBD1. V shed 6 bases and J 6 bases; nucleotides not matched to a gene: 8. The CDR3 covers 14 residues. Germline assignment: CDR1 MNHEY and CDR2 SVGAGI. The CDR3 bases are TGTGCCAGCAGACCGGGACAGGGGTTTCCCGAGCAGTACTTC. Translation: CASRPGQGFPEQYF.

This clone was picked up a small number of times. This chain connects TRBV18 to TRBJ1-4; 7 bases match TRBD1. The junction had 12 bases not matched to a gene; V was cut back by 6 bases and J by 8 bases. This CDR3 has 15 amino acids. The germline V gene has CDR1 KGHSH and CDR2 LQKENI. The CDR3 sequence is CASSPKGATKEKLFF. CDR3 bases: TGTGCCAGCTCTCCGAAGGGGGCCACAAAAGAAAAACTGTTTTTT. Based on the CDR3 plus reference TRBV18 and TRBJ1-4, the full variable domain is NAGVMQNPRHLVRRRGQEARLRCSPMKGHSHVYWYRQLPEEGLKFMVYLQKENIIDESGMPKERFSAEFPKEGPSILRIQQVVRGDSAAYFCASSPKGATKEKLFFGSGTQLSVL.

This clone was observed once. This rearrangement joins TRBV5-1 to TRBJ2-7, with D tentatively TRBD1 (5 bases). CDR1 is SGHRS and CDR2 is YFSETQ in the germline V gene. The V gene lost 7 bases and the J gene lost 5 bases, with 19 bases spanning the gap. This CDR3 has 14 residues. The CDR3 sequence: CASEINPGIDEQYF. The CDR3 DNA sequence: TGCGCCAGCGAAATCAACCCAGGGATCGACGAGCAGTACTTC. The variable domain in full, completed from reference TRBV5-1 and TRBJ2-7, reads KAGVTQTPRYLIKTRGQQVTLSCSPISGHRSVSWYQQTPGQGLQFLFEYFSETQRNKGNFPGRFSGRQFSNSRSEMNVSTLELGDSALYLCASEINPGIDEQYFGPGTRLTVT.